These T cell receptor beta chains were read from a single sample in a study of vaccination and CD4 T cells after COVID-19. TCRdb processed the PCR reads anew with MiXCR; each CDR3 protein has one entry. Of about 19,000 distinct CDR3 sequences detected, approximately 39% appear once; the ten largest clones hold 13% to 15%. These receptors' antigens are unknown. Sequenced: cultured CD4+ T cells from blood. These receptors originate from a human donor with COVID-19. The CDR3 runs from the conserved cysteine through the conserved F or W. The order of the fields is D gene, J gene, V gene, clone size, CDR3 DNA, CDR3 protein. D genes are given only for firm matches. Expanded clones get a size class; other rows say once, few or many, or leave the size out.

. | TRBJ2-2 | TRBV18 | . | TGTGCCAGCTCCCAGCTAACCGACACCGGGGAGCTGTTTTTT | CASSQLTDTGELFF
TRBD1 | TRBJ1-5 | TRBV30 | . | TGTGCCTGGAGGACAGGGGGCGGCAATCAGCCCCAGCATTTT | CAWRTGGGNQPQHF
. | TRBJ2-1 | TRBV24-1 | . | TGTGCCACCAGTGATCGTGGGTTGGTGGGGAAGGATGAGCAGTTCTTC | CATSDRGLVGKDEQFF
. | TRBJ1-1 | TRBV30 | . | TGTGCCTGGATTTCCTCCGTGAACACTGAAGCTTTCTTT | CAWISSVNTEAFF
. | TRBJ2-2 | TRBV7-9 | few | TGTGCCGGATCAAGGCAGGGAGTTGGGGAGCTGTTTTTT | CAGSRQGVGELFF
. | TRBJ1-2 | TRBV14 | . | TGTGCCAGCAGCCAAGATATGAGGGGTGGCTACACCTTC | CASSQDMRGGYTF
. | TRBJ2-7 | TRBV7-6 | few | TGTGCCAGCAGCTTCGCCAGGGAGTCCTACGAGCAGTACTTC | CASSFARESYEQYF
TRBD1 | TRBJ1-4 | TRBV6-1 | . | TGTGCCAGCAAATGGGACAGCCGAACTAATGAAAAACTGTTTTTT | CASKWDSRTNEKLFF
. | TRBJ2-5 | TRBV18 | once | TGTGCCAGCTCACCACTCGTGGAGACCCAGTACTTC | CASSPLVETQYF
. | TRBJ1-6 | TRBV6-5 | . | TGTGCCAGCAGTTATACCTCTGTTGATTCACCCCTCCACTTT | CASSYTSVDSPLHF